In its sample, the clone carrying this T cell receptor beta chain was seen once. The data belong to a study of blood T cell repertoires in COVID-19. Study-wide context: Acute-phase and convalescent COVID-19 samples originated in the United States, Italy and Spain. PBMCs, B-cell-depleted T cells, or T cells provided the cDNA or gDNA that made up the material.

Trimming at V came to 2 bases and at J to 7 bases, leaving 7 bases not matched to a gene. The germline gives CDR1 MNHEY, CDR2 SVGAGI. The CDR3 has 15 amino acids. Assay: immunoSEQ multiplex PCR; the TCRdb copy retains only in-frame clones and omits some. The sample carries about 34,000 clones, about 91% recorded once. The genes are TRBV6-5 and TRBJ1-2, with TRBD1 matching 10 bases. The sequenced material came from peripheral blood. The clonotype was recovered from a woman at least 80 years old with acute or convalescent COVID-19. DNA of the CDR3: TGTGCCAGCAGTTACCGGGACAGGGGATACATTGGCTACACCTTC. This codes for CASSYRDRGYIGYTF.